This T cell receptor (beta chain) was identified during a study of Tregs in tolerant kidney transplant recipients. Study-level background: Related graft donors supplied nonmyeloablative bone marrow transplants, and mixed chimerism was transient. Findings and caveats of the study: The most relevant donor-specific Treg TCRbeta repertoire apparently came from expansion with activated donor B cells.

Libraries were prepared by immunoSEQ multiplex PCR; TCRdb keeps only in-frame clonotypes and omits some of them. In all, the sample yields about 48,000 clones. Comment on this clone: Antigen: not known. The read finishes 3 residues shy of the CDR3 end, and the germline J gene is used to complete it.

The trim removed 4 bases at V and 9 bases at J, leaving 8 bases unmatched. This CDR3 region has 15 residues. Germline V CDR1 and CDR2: LNHDA, SQIVND (reference sequence). The V and J genes are TRBV19 and TRBJ1-6, with 8 bases fitting TRBD1. This clonotype was obtained from a human donor who received a combined kidney and bone marrow transplant. Specimen: CD4+ T cells from blood, collected before the transplant. The CDR3 sequence: CASSRTGQDGSPLHF. Incomplete CDR3 DNA: TGTGCCAGTAGTAGAACGGGACAGGATGGTTCACCC.